This T cell receptor beta chain was recovered during a study of molecular identifiers for immune sequencing clone quantification. Naive CD8 T cells, phenotype CD8+CD4-CCR7+CD45RA+, were sorted. V lost 0 bases, J lost 0 bases, and 5 bases stayed unmatched. The CDR3 loop spans 15 amino acids. Looked up from germline, CDR1 is DFQATT and CDR2 is SNEGSKA (reference sequence). TCRdb analysed the PCR reads with MiXCR anew, one entry per CDR3 protein. The data show some 650,000 distinct CDR3 sequences, with 15% to 20% seen just once and around 0.86% held by the top ten. This clonotype has at least ten counts. The antigen remains undetermined. Study findings and constraints: In CMV-specific effectors, clones above 20 copies held over 97% of molecules; naive, under 1%.

The chain employs TRBV20-1 and TRBJ2-7, with 7 positions matching TRBD2. This receptor was taken from a human donor in good health. Some libraries in this study had Jurkat cell RNA spiked in. The specimen sequenced was naive CD8+ T cells from blood, with Jurkat cell RNA spiked in. Subset specified: FACS-sorted CD8+CD4-CCR7+CD45RA+ naive T cells. CDR3 loop: CSARDLGGSSYEQYF. As DNA, the CDR3 is TGCAGTGCTAGAGATCTTGGCGGGAGCTCCTACGAGCAGTACTTC.